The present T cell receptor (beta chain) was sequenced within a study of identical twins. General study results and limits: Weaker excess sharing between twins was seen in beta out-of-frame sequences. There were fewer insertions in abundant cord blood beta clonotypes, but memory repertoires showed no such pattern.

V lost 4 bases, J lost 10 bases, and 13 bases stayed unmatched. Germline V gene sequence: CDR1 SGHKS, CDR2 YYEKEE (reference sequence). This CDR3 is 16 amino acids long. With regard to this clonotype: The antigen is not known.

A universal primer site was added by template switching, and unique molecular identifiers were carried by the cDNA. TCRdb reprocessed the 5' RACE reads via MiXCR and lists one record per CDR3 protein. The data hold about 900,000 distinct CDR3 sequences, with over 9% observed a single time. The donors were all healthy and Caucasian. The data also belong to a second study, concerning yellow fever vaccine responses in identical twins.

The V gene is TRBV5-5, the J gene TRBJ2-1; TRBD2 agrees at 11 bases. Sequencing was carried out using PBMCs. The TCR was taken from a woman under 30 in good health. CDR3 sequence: CASSPREGLAAKEQFF. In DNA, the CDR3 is TGTGCCAGCAGCCCACGGGAGGGACTAGCGGCAAAGGAGCAGTTCTTC.